The clone carrying this T cell receptor beta chain turned up a few times. The sample originates from a study of patients and donors after allogeneic stem cell transplantation. In TCRdb, the RT-PCR reads were re-called with MiXCR into one record per CDR3 protein. The sample yields 400,000 to 450,000 distinct CDR3 sequences, 16% seen once. CDR1 and CDR2 from the germline V gene are KGHSH and LQKENI. The CDR3 contains 15 residues. J lost 3 bases, V lost 0 bases, and 2 bases had no gene match. The V gene is TRBV18, the J gene TRBJ2-7; 10 nucleotides line up with TRBD1. The receptor was derived from a human donor who was either an allogeneic HSCT recipient or a stem cell or donor lymphocyte infusion donor (not recorded which). It is not recorded whose cells these are; they may come from a transplant donor. Material for sequencing was blood, either unsorted or a sorted T cell fraction (not recorded which). CDR3 in amino acids: CASSPPGQGLYEQYF. CDR3 in DNA: TGTGCCAGCTCACCACCGGGACAGGGGCTCTACGAGCAGTACTTC.